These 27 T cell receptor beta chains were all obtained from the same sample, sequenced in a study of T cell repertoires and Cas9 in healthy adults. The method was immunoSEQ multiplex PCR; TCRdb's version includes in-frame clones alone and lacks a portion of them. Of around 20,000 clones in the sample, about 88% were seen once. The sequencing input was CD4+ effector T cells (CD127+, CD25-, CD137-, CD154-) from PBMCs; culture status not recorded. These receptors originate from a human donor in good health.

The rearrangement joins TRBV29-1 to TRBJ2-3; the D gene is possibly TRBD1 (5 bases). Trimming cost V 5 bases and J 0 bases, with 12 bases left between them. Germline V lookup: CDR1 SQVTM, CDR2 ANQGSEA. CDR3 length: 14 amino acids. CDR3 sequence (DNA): TGCAGCGTTAGGACATCGACTAGCACAGATACGCAGTATTTT. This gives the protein CSVRTSTSTDTQYF.

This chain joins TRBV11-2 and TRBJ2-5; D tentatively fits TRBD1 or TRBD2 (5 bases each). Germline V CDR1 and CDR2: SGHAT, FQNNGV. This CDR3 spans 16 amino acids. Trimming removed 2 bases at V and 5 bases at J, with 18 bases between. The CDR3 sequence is CASSLRIRGAVETQYF. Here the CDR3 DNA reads TGTGCCAGCAGCTTACGAATAAGAGGGGCGGTGGAGACCCAGTACTTC.

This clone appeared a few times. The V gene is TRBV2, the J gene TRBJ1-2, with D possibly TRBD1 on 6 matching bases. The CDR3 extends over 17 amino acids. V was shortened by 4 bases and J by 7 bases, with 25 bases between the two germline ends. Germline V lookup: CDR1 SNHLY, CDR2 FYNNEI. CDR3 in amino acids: CASSVARGPKSGGGYTF. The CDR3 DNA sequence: TGTGCCAGCAGTGTCGCCAGGGGACCAAAGTCAGGCGGTGGCTACACCTTC.

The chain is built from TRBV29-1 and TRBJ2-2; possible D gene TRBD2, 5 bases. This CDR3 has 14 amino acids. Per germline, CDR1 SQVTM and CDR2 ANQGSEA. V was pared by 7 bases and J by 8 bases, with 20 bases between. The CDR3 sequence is CSGRSNGALGELFF. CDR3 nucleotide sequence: TGCAGCGGGAGGAGTAACGGAGCCCTTGGGGAGCTGTTTTTT.

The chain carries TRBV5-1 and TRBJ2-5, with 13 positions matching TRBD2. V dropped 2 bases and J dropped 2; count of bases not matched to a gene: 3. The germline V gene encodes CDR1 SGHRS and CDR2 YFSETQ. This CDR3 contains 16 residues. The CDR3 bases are TGCGCCAGCAGCTTCCAACTAGCGGGGGGGCAAGAGACCCAGTACTTC. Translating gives CASSFQLAGGQETQYF.

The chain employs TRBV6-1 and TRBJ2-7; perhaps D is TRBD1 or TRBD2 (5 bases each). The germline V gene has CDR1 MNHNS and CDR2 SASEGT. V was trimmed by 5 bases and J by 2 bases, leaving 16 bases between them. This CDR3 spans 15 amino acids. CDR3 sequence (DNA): TGTGCCAGCAGTAAAATCTGGGACGCCACCTACGAGCAGTACTTC. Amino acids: CASSKIWDATYEQYF.

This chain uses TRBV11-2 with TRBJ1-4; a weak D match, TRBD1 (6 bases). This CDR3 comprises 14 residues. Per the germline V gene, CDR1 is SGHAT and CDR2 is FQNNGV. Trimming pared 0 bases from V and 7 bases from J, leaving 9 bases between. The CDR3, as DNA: TGTGCCAGCAGCTTAGATCCACAGGGTGAAAAACTGTTTTTT. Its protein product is CASSLDPQGEKLFF.

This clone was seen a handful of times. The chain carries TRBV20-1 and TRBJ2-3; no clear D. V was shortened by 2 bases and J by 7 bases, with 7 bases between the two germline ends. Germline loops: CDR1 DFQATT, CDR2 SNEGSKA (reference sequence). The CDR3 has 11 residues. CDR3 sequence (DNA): TGCAGTGCTAGACCAGACTATACGCAGTATTTT. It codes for CSARPDYTQYF.

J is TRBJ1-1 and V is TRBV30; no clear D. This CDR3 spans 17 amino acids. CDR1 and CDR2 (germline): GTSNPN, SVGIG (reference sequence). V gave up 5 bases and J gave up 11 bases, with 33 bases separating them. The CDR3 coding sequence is TGTGCCTGGGAACCCCTTAACCCGATGTGGGTTAATTCTCAGGCTTTCTTT. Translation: CAWEPLNPMWVNSQAFF.

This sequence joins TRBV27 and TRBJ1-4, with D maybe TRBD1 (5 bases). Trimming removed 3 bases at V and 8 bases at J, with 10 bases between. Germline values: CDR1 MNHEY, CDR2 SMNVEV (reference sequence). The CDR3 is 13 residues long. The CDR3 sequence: CASSFSGFEKLFF. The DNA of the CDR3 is TGTGCCAGCAGTTTTTCAGGGTTCGAAAAACTGTTTTTT. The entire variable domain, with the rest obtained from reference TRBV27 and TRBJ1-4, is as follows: EAQVTQNPRYLITVTGKKLTVTCSQNMNHEYMSWYRQDPGLGLRQIYYSMNVEVTDKGDVPEGYKVSRKEKRNFPLILESPSPNQTSLYFCASSFSGFEKLFFGSGTQLSVL.

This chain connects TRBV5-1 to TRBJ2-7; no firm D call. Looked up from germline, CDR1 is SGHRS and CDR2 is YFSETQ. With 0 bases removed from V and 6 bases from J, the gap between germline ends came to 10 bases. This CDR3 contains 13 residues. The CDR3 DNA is TGCGCCAGCAGCTTGGAGATAGACTTCGAGCAGTACTTC. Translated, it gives CASSLEIDFEQYF.

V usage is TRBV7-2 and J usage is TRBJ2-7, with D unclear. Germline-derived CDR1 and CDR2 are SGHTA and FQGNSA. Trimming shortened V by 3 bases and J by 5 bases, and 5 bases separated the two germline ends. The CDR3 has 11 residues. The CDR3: CASSLLHEQYF. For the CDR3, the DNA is TGTGCCAGCAGCTTGCTGCACGAGCAGTACTTC.

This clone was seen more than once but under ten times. DNA of the CDR3: TGCGCCAGCAGCCAGACTCTTCTAAGGGGCCGGAGGTCTGGAAACACCATATATTTT. It yields the protein CASSQTLLRGRRSGNTIYF. J is TRBJ1-3 and V is TRBV4-1, with a possible D match to TRBD1 (5 bases). This CDR3 comprises 19 residues. The germline V gene encodes CDR1 MGHRA and CDR2 YSYEKL. Trimming left V 3 bases short and J 1 base short, with 22 bases between.

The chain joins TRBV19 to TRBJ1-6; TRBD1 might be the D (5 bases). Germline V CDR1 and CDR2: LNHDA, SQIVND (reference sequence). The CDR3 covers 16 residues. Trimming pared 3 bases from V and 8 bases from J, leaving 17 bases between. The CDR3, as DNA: TGTGCCAGTAGTATCTACTCAGGGAGTGGCGATTCACCCCTCCACTTT. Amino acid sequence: CASSIYSGSGDSPLHF.

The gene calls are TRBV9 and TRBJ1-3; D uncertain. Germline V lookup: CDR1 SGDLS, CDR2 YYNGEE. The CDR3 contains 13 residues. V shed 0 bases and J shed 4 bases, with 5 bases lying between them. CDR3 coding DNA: TGTGCCAGCAGCGTAGCTACCGGAAACACCATATATTTT. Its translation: CASSVATGNTIYF.

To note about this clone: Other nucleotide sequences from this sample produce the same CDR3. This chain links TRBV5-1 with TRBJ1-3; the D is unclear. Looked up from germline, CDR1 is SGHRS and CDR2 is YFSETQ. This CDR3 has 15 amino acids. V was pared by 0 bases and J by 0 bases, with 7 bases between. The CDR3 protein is CASSLEAASGNTIYF. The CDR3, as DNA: TGCGCCAGCAGCTTGGAGGCGGCCTCTGGAAACACCATATATTTT. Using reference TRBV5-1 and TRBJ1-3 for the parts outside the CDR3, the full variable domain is KAGVTQTPRYLIKTRGQQVTLSCSPISGHRSVSWYQQTPGQGLQFLFEYFSETQRNKGNFPGRFSGRQFSNSRSEMNVSTLELGDSALYLCASSLEAASGNTIYFGEGSWLTVV.

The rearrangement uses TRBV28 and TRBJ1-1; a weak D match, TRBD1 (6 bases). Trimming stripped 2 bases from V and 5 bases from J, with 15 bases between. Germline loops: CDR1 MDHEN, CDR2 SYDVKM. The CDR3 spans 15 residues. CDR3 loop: CASSLETGMGTEAFF. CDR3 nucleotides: TGTGCCAGCAGTTTAGAAACAGGGATGGGGACTGAAGCTTTCTTT.

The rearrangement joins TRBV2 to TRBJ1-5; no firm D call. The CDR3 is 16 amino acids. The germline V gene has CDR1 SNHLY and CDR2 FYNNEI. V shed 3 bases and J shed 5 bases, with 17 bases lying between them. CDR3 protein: CASSDWETAKDQPQHF. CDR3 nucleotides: TGTGCCAGCAGTGATTGGGAGACCGCTAAGGATCAGCCCCAGCATTTT.

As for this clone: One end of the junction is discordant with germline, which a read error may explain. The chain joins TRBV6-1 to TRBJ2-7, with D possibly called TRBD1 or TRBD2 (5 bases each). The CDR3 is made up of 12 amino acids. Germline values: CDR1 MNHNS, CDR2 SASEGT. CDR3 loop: CASSEAIPGPHF. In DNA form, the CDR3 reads TGTGCCAGCAGTGAAGCGATTCCGGGACCCCACTTC.

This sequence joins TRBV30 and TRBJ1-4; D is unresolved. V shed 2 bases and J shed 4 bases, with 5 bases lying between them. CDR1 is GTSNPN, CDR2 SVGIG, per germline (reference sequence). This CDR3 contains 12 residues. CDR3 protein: CAWSKSNEKLFF. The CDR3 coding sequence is TGTGCCTGGAGTAAAAGTAATGAAAAACTGTTTTTT. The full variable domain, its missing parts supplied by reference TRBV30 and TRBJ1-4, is SQTIHQWPATLVQPVGSPLSLECTVEGTSNPNLYWYRQAAGRGLQLLFYSVGIGQISSEVPQNLSASRPQDRQFILSSKKLLLSDSGFYLCAWSKSNEKLFFGSGTQLSVL.

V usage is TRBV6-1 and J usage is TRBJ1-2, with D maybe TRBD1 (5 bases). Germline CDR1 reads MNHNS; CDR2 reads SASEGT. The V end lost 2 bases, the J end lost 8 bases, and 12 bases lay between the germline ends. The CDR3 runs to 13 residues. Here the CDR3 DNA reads TGTGCCAGCAGTGAACAGGGTTTCAGCGGCTACACCTTC. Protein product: CASSEQGFSGYTF.

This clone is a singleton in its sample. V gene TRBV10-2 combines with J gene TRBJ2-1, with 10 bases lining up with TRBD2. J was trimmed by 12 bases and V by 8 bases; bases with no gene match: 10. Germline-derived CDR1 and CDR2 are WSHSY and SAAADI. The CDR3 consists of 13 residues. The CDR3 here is CASQAGGQIGQFF. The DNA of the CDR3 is TGCGCCAGCCAAGCGGGGGGGCAGATAGGGCAGTTCTTC.

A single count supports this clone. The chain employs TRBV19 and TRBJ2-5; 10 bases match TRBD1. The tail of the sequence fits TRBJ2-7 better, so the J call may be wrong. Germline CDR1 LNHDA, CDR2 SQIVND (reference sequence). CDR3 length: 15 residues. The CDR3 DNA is TGTGCCAGTGGAAAGACGACAGGGGGCACCTACGAGCAGTACTTC. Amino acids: CASGKTTGGTYEQYF.

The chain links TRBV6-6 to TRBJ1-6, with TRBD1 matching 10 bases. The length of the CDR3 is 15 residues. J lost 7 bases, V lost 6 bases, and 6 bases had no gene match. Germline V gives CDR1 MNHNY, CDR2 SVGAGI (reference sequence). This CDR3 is CASSHPGQGNSPLHF. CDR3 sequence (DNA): TGTGCCAGCAGCCACCCGGGACAGGGGAATTCACCCCTCCACTTT.

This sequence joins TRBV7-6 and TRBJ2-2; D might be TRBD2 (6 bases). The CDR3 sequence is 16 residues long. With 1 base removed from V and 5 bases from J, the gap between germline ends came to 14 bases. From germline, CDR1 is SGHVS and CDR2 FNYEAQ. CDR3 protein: CASSLGFRRGTGELFF. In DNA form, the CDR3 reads TGTGCCAGCAGCTTAGGATTTAGGAGGGGTACCGGGGAGCTGTTTTTT.

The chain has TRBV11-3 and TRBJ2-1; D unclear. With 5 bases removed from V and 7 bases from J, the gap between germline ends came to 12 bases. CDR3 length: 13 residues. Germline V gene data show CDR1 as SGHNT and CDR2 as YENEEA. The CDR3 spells CASSRVGSNEQFF. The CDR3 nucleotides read TGTGCCAGCAGCCGAGTGGGGTCGAATGAGCAGTTCTTC.

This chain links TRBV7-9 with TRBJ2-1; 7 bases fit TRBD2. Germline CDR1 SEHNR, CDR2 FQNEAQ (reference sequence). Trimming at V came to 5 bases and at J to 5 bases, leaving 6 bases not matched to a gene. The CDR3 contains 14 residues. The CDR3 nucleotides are TGTGCCAGCAGCCGGGGGGTTAGTAACAATGAGCAGTTCTTC. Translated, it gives CASSRGVSNNEQFF. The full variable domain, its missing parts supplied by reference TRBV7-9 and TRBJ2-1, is DTGVSQNPRHKITKRGQNVTFRCDPISEHNRLYWYRQTLGQGPEFLTYFQNEAQLEKSRLLSDRFSAERPKGSFSTLEIQRTEQGDSAMYLCASSRGVSNNEQFFGPGTRLTVL.